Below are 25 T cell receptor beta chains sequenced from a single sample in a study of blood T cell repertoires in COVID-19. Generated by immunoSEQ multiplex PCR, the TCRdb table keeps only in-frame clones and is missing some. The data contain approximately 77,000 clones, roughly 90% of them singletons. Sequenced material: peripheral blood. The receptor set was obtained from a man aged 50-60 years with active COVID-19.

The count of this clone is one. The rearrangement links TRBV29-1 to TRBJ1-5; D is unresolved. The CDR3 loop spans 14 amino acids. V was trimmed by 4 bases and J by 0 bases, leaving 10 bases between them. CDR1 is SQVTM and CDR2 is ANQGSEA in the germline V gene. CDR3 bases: TGCAGCGTTGGAGGCAGTTCTAGCAATCAGCCCCAGCATTTT. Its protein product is CSVGGSSSNQPQHF.

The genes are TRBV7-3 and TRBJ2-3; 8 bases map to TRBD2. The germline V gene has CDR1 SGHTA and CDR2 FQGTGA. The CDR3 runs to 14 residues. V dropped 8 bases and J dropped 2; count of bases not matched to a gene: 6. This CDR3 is CASGTGGFTDTQYF. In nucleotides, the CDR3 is TGTGCCAGCGGAACGGGAGGGTTCACAGATACGCAGTATTTT.

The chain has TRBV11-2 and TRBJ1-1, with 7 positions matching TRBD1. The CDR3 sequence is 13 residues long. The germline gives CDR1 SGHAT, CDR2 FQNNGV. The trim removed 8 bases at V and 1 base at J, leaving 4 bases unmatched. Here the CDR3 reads CASGWDRNTEAFF. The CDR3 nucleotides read TGTGCCAGCGGCTGGGACAGGAACACTGAAGCTTTCTTT.

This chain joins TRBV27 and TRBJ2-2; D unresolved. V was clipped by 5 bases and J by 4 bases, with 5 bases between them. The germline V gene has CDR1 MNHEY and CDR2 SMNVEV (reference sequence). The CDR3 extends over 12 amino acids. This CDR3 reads CASSPTTGELFF. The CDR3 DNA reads TGTGCCAGCAGTCCTACCACCGGGGAGCTGTTTTTT.

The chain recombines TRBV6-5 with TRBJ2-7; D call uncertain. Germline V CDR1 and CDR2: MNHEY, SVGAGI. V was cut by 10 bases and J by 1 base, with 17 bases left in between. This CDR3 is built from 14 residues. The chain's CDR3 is CATLPARSSYEQYF. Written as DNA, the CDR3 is TGTGCCACCCTCCCCGCCAGGTCTTCCTACGAGCAGTACTTC.

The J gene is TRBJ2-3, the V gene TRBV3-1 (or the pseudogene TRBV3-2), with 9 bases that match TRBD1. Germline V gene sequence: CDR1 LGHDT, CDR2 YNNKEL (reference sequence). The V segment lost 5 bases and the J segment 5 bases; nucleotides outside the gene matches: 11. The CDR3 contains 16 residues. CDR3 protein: CASSNSQGAGRDTQYF. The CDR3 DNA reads TGTGCCAGCAGCAACTCACAGGGGGCGGGTAGAGATACGCAGTATTTT.

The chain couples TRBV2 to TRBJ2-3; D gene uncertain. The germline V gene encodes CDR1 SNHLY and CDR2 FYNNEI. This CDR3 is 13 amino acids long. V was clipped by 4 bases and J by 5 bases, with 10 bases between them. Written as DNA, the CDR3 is TGTGCCAGCAGTGTAGATTTTCGAGATACGCAGTATTTT. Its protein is CASSVDFRDTQYF.

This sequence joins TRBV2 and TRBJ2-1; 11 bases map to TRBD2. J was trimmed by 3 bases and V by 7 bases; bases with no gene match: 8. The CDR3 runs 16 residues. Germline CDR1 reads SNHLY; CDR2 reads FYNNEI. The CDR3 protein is CASIQPGLAVYNEQFF. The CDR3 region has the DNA TGTGCCAGCATTCAACCGGGACTAGCGGTCTACAATGAGCAGTTCTTC.

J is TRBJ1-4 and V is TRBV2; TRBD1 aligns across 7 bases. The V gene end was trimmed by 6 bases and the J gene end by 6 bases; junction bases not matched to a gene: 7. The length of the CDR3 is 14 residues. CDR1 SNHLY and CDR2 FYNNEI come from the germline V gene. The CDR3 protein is CASRPSTGDEKLFF. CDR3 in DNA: TGTGCCAGCAGGCCGTCCACAGGGGATGAAAAACTGTTTTTT. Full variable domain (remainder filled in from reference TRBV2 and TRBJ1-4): EPEVTQTPSHQVTQMGQEVILRCVPISNHLYFYWYRQILGQKVEFLVSFYNNEISEKSEIFDDQFSVERPDGSNFTLKIRSTKLEDSAMYFCASRPSTGDEKLFFGSGTQLSVL.

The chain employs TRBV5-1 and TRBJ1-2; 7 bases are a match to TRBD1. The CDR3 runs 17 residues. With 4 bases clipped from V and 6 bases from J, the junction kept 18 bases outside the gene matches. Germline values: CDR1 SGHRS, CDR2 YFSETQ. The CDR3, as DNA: TGCGCCAGCAGCCCTCAGGGCTCGTCCGGGACAGTGGATGGCTACACCTTC. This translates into CASSPQGSSGTVDGYTF.

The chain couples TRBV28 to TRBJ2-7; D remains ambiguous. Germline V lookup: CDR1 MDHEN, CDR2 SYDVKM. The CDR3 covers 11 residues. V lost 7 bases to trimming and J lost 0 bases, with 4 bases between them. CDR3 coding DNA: TGTGCCAGCACCAACTCCTACGAGCAGTACTTC. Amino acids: CASTNSYEQYF. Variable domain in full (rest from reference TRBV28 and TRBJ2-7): DVKVTQSSRYLVKRTGEKVFLECVQDMDHENMFWYRQDPGLGLRLIYFSYDVKMKEKGDIPEGYSVSREKKERFSLILESASTNQTSMYLCASTNSYEQYFGPGTRLTVT.

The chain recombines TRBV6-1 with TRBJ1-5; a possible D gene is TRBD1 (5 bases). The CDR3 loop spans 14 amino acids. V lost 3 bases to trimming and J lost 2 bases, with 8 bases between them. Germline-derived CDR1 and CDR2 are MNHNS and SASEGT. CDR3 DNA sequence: TGTGCCAGCAGTGAGGGGGAGGGCAATCAGCCCCAGCATTTT. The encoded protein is CASSEGEGNQPQHF.

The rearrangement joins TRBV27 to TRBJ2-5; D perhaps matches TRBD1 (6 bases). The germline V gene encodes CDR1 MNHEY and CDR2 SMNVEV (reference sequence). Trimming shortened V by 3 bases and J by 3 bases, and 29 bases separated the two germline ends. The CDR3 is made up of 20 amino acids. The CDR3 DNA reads TGTGCCAGCAGTTTTGACCCAGGGGATGCTAAGAATCCTCTTGAAGAGACCCAGTACTTC. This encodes CASSFDPGDAKNPLEETQYF.

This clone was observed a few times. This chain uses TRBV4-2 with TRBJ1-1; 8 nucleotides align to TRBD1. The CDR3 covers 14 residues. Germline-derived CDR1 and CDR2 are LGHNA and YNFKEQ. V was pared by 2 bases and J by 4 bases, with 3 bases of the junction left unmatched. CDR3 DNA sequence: TGTGCCAGCAGCCAAACAGGGGGGGGCACTGAAGCTTTCTTT. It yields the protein CASSQTGGGTEAFF.

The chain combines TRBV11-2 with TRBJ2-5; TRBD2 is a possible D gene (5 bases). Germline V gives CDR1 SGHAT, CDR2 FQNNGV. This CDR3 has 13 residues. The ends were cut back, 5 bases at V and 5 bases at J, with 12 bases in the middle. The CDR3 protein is CASSVRRRETQYF. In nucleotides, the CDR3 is TGTGCCAGCAGCGTCCGCCGGAGGGAGACCCAGTACTTC.

The CDR3 nucleotides are TGCGCCAGCAGCCAATATACAGGGGCCGAGCAGTACTTC. Translation: CASSQYTGAEQYF. The chain couples TRBV4-3 to TRBJ2-7; 7 nucleotides agree with TRBD1. The CDR3 contains 13 residues. V gave up 2 bases and J gave up 6 bases; unmatched junction bases: 4. Germline CDR1 reads LGHNA; CDR2 reads YSLEER.

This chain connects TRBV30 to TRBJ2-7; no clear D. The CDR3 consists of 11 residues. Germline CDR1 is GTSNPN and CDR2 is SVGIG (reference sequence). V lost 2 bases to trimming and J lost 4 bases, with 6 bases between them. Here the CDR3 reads CAWSLSYEQYF. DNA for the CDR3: TGTGCCTGGAGTCTCTCTTACGAGCAGTACTTC.

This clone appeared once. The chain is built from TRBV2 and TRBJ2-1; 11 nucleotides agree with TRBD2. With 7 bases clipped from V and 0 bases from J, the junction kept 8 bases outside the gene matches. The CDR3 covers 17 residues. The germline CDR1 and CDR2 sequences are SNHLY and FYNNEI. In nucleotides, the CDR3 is TGTGCCAGCACCGACGGACTAGCGGGCGGCTCCTACAATGAGCAGTTCTTC. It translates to CASTDGLAGGSYNEQFF. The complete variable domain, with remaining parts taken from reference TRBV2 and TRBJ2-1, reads EPEVTQTPSHQVTQMGQEVILRCVPISNHLYFYWYRQILGQKVEFLVSFYNNEISEKSEIFDDQFSVERPDGSNFTLKIRSTKLEDSAMYFCASTDGLAGGSYNEQFFGPGTRLTVL.

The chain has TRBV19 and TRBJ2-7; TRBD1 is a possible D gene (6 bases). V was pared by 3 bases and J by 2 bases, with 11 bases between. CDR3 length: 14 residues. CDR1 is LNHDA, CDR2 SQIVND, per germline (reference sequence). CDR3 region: CASSIRQGTYEQYF. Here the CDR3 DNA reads TGTGCCAGTAGTATTAGGCAGGGGACCTACGAGCAGTACTTC. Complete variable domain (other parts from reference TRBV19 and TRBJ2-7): DGGITQSPKYLFRKEGQNVTLSCEQNLNHDAMYWYRQDPGQGLRLIYYSQIVNDFQKGDIAEGYSVSREKKESFPLTVTSAQKNPTAFYLCASSIRQGTYEQYFGPGTRLTVT.

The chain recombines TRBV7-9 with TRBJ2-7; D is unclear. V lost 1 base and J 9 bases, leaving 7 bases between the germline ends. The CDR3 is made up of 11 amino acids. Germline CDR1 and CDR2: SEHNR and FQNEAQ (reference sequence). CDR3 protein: CASSLDSVQYF. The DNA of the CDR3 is TGTGCCAGCAGCTTAGACAGTGTGCAGTACTTC.

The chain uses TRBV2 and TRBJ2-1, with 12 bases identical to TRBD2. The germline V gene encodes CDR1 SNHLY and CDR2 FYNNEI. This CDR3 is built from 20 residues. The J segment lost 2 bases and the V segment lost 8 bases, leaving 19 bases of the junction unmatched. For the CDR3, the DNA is TGTGCCAGCGGGGGCCCCGGGGGACAACTAGCGGGAGGTACCTACAATGAGCAGTTCTTC. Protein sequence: CASGGPGGQLAGGTYNEQFF.

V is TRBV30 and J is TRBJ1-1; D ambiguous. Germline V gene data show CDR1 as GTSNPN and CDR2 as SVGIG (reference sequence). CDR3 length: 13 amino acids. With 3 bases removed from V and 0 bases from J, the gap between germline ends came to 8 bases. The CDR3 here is CAWRALMNTEAFF. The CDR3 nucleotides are TGTGCCTGGAGGGCCCTCATGAACACTGAAGCTTTCTTT.

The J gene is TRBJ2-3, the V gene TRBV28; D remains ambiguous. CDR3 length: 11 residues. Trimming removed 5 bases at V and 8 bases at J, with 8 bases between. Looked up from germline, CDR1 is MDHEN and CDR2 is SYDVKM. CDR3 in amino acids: CASSLKATQYF. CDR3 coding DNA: TGTGCCAGCAGTCTTAAAGCTACGCAGTATTTT. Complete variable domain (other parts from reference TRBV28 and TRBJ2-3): DVKVTQSSRYLVKRTGEKVFLECVQDMDHENMFWYRQDPGLGLRLIYFSYDVKMKEKGDIPEGYSVSREKKERFSLILESASTNQTSMYLCASSLKATQYFGPGTRLTVL.

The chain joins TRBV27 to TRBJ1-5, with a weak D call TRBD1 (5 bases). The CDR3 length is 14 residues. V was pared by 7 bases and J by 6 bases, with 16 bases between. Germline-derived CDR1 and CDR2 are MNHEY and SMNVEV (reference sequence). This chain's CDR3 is CASNTAGFGQPQHF. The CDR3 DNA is TGTGCCAGCAATACCGCAGGGTTCGGTCAGCCCCAGCATTTT.

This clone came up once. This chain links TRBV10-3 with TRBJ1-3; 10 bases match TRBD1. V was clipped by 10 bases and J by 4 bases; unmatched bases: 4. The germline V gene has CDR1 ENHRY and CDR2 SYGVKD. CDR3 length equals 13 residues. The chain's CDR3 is CATRDRGGNTIYF. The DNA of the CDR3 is TGTGCCACCCGGGACAGGGGAGGAAACACCATATATTTT.